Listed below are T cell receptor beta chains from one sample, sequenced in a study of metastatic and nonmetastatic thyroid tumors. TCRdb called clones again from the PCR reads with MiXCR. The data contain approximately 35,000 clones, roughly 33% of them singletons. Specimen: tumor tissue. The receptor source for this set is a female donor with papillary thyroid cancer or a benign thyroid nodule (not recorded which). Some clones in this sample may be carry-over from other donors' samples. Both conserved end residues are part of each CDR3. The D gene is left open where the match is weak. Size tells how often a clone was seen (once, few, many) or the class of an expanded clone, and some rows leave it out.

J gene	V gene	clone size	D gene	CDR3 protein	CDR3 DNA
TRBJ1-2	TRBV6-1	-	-	CASSVRPHGGEIYGYTF	TGTGCCAGCAGTGTCCGTCCCCATGGGGGGGAAATCTATGGCTACACCTTC
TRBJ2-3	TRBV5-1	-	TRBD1	CASSSQGATDTQYF	TGCGCCAGCAGCTCGCAGGGGGCCACAGATACGCAGTATTTT
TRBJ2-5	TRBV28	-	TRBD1	CASSLPGTAQETQYF	TGTGCCAGCAGTTTACCCGGGACAGCCCAAGAGACCCAGTACTTC
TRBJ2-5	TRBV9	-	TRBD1	CASSPEGQGAQEAQYF	TGTGCCAGCAGCCCAGAGGGACAGGGGGCGCAAGAGGCCCAGTACTTC
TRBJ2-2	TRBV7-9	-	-	CASSPSEAPGELFF	TGTGCCAGCAGCCCCTCTGAAGCGCCCGGGGAGCTGTTTTTT
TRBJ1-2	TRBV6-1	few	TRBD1	CASIRGVLTGSNYGYTF	TGTGCCAGCATCCGAGGGGTGTTGACAGGGAGCAACTATGGCTACACCTTC
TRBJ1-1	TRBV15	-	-	CATTLGGRVTEAFF	TGTGCCACCACGCTCGGGGGCAGGGTTACTGAAGCTTTCTTT
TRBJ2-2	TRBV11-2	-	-	CASSSYRQAPGELFF	TGTGCCAGCAGCTCGTACCGACAGGCCCCCGGGGAGCTGTTTTTT
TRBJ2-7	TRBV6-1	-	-	CASSESSLWSYEQYF	TGTGCCAGCAGTGAGTCCAGTTTGTGGTCATACGAGCAGTACTTC
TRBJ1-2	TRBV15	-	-	CATSRARTDNYGYTF	TGTGCCACCAGCAGAGCGAGGACAGACAACTATGGCTACACCTTC
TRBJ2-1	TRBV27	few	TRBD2	CASSLGTTFHNEQFF	TGTGCCAGCAGTTTGGGGACTACTTTCCACAATGAGCAGTTCTTC
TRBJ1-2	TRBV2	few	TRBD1	CASRARGGQGYGYTF	TGTGCCAGCAGGGCACGGGGGGGACAGGGCTATGGCTACACCTTC
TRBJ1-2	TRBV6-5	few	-	CASSNRDNGYTF	TGTGCCAGCAGTAACAGGGATAATGGCTACACCTTC
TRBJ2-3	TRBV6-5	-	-	CASSYTQPTDTQYF	TGTGCCAGCAGTTATACCCAGCCCACAGATACGCAGTATTTT
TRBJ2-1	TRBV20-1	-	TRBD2	CSATRLAGLNEQFF	TGCAGTGCTACTCGACTAGCGGGGCTAAATGAGCAGTTCTTC
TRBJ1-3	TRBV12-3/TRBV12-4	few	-	CATSGGGSRNTIYF	TGTGCCACCTCCGGAGGGGGTTCGAGGAACACCATATATTTT
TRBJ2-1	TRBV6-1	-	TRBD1	CASSEAIRGYYNEQFF	TGTGCCAGCAGTGAGGCAATCAGGGGGTATTACAATGAGCAGTTCTTC
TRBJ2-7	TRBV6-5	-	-	CASSYSLSYEQYF	TGTGCCAGCAGTTACTCGTTAAGCTACGAGCAGTACTTC
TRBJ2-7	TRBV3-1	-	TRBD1	CASSLTRQGDEQYF	TGTGCCAGCAGCCTTACTCGACAGGGGGACGAGCAGTACTTC
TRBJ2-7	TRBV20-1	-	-	CSARWGSEQYF	TGCAGTGCTAGGTGGGGAAGCGAGCAGTACTTC